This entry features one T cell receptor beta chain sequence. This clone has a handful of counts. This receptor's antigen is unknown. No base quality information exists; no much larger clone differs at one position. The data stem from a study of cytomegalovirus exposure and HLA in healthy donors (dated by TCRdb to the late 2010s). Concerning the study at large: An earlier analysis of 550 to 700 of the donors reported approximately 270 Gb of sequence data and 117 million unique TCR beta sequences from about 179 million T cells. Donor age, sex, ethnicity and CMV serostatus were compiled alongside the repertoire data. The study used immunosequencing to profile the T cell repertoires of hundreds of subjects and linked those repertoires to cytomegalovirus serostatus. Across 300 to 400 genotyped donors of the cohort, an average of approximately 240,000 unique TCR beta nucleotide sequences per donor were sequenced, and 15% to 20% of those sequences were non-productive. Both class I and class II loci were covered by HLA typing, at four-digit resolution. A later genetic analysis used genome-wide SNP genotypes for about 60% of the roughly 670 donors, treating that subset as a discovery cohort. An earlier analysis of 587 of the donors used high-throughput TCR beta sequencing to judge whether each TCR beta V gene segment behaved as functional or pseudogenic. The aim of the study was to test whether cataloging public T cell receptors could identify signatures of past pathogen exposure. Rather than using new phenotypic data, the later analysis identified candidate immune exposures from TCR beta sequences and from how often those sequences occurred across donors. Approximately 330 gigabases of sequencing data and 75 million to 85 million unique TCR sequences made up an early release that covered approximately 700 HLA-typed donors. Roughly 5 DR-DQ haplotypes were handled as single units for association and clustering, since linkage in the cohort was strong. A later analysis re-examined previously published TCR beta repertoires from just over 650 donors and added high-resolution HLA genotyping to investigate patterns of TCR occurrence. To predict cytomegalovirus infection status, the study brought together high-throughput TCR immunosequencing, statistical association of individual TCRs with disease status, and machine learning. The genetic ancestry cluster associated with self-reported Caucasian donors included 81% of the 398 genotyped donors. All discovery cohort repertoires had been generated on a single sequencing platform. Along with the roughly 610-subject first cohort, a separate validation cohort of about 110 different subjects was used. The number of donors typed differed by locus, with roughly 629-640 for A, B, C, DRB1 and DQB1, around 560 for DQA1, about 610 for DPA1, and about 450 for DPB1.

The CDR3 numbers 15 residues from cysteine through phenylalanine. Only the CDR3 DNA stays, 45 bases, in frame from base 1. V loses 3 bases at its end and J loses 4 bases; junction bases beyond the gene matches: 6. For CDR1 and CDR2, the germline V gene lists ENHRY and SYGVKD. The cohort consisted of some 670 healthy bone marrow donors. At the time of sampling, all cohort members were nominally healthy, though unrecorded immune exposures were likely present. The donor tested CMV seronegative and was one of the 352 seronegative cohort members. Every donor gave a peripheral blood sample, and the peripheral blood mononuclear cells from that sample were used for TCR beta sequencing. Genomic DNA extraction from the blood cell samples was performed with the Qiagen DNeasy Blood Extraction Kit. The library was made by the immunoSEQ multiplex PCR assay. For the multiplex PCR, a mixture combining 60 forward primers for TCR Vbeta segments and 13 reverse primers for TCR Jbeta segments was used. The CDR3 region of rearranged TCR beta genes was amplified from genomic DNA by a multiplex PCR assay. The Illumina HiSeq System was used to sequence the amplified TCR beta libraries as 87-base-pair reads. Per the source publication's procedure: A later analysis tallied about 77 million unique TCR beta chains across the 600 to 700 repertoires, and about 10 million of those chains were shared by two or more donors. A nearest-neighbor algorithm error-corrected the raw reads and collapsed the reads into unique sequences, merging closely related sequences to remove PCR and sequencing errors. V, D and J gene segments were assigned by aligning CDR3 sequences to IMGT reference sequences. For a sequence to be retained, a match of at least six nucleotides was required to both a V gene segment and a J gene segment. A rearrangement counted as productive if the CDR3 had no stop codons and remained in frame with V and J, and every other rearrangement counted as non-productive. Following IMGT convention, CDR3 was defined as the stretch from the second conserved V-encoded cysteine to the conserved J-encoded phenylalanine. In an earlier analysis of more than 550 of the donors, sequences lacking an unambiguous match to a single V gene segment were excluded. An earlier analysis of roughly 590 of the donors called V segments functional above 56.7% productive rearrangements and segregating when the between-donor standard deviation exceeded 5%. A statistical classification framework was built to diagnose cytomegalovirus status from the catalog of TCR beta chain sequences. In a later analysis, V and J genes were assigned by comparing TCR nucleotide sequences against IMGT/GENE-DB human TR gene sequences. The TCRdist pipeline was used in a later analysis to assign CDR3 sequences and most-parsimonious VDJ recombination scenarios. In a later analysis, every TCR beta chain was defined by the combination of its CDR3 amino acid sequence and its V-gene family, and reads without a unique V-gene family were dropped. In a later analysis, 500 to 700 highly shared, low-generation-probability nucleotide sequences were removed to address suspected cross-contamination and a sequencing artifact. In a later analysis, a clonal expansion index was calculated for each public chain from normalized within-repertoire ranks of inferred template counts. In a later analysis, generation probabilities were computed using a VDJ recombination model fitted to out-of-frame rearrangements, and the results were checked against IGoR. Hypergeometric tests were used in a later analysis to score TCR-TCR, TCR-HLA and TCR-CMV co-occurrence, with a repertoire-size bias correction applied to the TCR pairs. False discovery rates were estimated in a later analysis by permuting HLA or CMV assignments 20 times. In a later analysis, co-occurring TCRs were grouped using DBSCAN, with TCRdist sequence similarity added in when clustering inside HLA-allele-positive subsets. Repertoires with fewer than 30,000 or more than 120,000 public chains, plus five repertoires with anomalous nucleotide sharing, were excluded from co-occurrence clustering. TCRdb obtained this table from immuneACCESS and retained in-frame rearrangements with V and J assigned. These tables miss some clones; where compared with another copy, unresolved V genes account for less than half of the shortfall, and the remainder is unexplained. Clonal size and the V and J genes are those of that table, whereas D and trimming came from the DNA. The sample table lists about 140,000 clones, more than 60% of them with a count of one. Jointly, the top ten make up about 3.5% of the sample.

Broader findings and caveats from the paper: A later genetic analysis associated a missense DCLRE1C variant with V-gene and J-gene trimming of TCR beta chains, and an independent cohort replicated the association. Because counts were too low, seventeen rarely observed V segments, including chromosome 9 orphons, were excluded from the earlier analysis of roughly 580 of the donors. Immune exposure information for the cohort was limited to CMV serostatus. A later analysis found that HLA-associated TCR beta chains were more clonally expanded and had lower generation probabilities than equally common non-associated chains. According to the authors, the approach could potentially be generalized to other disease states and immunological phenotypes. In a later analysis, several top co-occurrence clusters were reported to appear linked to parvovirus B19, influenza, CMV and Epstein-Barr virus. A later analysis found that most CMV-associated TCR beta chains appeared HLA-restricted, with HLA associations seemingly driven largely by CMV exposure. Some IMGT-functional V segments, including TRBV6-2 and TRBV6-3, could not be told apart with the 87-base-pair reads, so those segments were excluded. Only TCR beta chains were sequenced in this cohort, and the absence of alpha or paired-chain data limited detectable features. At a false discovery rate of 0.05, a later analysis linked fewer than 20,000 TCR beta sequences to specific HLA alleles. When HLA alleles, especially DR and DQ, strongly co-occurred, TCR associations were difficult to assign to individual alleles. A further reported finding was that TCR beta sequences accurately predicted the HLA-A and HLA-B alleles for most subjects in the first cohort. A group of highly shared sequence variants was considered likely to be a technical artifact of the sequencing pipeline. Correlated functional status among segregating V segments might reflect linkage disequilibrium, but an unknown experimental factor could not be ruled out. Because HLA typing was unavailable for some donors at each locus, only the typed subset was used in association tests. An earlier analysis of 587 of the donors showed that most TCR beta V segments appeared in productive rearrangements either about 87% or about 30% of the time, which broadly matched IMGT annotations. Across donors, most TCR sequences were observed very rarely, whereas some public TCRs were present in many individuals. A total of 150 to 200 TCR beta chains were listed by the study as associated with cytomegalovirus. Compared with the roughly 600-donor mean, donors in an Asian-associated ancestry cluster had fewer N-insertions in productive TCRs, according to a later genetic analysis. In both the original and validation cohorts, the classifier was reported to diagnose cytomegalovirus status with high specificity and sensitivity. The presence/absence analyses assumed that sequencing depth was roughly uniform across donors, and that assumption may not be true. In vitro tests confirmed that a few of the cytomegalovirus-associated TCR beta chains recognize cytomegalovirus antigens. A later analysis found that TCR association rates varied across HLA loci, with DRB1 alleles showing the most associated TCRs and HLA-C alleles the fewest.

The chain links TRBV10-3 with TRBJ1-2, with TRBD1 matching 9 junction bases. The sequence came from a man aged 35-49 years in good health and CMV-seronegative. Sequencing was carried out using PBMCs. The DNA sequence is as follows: TGTGCCATCAGTGAAGGGACAGGGTTGGTCTATGGCTACACCTTC. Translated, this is CAISEGTGLVYGYTF.